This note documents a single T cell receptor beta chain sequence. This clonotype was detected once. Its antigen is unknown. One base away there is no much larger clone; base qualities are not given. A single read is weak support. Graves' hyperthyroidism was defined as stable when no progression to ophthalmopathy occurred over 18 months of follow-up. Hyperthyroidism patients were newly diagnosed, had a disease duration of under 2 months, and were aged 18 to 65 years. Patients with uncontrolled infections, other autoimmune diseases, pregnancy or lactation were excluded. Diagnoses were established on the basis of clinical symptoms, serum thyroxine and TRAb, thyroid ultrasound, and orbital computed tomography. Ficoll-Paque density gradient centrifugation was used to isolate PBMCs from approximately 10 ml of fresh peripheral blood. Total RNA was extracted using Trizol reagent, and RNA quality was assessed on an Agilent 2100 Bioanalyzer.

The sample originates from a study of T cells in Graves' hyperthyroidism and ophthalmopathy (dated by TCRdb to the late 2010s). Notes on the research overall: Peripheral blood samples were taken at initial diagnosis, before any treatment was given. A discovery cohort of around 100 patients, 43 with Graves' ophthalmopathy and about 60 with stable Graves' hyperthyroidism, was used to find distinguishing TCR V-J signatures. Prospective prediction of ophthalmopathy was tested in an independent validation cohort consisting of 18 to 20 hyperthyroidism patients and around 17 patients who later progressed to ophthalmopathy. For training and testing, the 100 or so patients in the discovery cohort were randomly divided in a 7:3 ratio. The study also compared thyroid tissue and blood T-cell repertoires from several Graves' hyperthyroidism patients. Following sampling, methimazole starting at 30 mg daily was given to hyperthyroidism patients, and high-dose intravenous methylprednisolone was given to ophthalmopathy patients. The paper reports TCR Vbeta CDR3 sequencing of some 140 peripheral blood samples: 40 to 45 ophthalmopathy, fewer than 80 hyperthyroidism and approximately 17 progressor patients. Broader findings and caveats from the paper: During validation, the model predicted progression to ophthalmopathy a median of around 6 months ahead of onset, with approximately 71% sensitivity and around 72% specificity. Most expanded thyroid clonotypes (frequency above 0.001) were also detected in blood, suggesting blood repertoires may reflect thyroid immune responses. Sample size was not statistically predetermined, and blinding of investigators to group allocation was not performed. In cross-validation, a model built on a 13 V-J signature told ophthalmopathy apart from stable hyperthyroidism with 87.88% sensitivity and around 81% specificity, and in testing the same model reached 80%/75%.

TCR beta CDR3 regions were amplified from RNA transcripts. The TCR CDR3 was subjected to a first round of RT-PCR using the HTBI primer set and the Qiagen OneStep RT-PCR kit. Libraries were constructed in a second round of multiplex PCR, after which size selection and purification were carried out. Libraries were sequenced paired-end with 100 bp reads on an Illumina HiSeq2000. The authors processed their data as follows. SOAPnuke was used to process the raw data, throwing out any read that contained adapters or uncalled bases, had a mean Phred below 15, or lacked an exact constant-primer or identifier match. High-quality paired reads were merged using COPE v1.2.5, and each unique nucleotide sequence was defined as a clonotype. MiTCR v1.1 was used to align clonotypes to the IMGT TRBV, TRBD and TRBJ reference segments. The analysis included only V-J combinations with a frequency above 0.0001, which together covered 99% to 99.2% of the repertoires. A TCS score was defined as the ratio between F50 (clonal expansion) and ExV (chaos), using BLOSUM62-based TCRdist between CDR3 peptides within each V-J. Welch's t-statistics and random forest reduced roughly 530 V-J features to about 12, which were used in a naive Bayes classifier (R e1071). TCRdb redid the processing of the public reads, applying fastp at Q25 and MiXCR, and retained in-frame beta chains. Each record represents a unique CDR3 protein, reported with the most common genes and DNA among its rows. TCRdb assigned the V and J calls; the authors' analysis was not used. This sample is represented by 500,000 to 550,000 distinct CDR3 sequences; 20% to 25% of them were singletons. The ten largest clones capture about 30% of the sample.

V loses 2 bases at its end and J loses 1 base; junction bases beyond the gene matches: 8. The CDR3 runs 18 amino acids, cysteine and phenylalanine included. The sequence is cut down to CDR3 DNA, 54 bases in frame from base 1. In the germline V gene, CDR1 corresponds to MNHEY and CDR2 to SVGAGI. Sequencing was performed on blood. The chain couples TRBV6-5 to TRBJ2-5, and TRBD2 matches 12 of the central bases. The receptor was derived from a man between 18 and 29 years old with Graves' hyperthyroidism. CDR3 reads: CASSYGRLAGVTQETQYF. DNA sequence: TGTGCCAGCAGTTACGGGAGACTAGCGGGGGTAACCCAAGAGACCCAGTACTTC.